A selection of T cell receptor beta chains follows, all from one sample in a study of cytomegalovirus exposure and HLA in healthy donors. Only in-frame clones appear in the TCRdb table, and some are missing; sequencing was by immunoSEQ multiplex PCR. The sample lists approximately 140,000 clones; approximately 84% were seen once. The sample comprised PBMCs. The receptors shown here come from a woman aged 18-30 years in good health and CMV-seronegative. Both conserved end residues are part of each CDR3. The order of the fields is V gene, clone size, J gene, D gene, CDR3 protein, CDR3 DNA. The D gene is left open where the match is weak. The size of a clone is reported for some rows only, either as once, few or many, or as a class for expanded clones.

TRBV30	few	TRBJ1-1	NA	CAWSVQGNTEAFF	TGTGCCTGGAGTGTACAGGGGAACACTGAAGCTTTCTTT
TRBV12-2	NA	TRBJ2-1	NA	CASRLPREGSYNEQFF	TGTGCAAGTCGCTTACCGCGGGAGGGCTCCTACAATGAGCAGTTCTTC
TRBV6-5	NA	TRBJ2-2	NA	CASSYGIGQNTGELFF	TGTGCCAGCAGTTATGGTATAGGACAAAACACCGGGGAGCTGTTTTTT
TRBV30	NA	TRBJ1-1	NA	CAWSVLKQGSEAFF	TGTGCCTGGAGTGTACTGAAACAGGGCAGCGAAGCTTTCTTT
TRBV30	NA	TRBJ2-2	TRBD2	CAWRRTTSGDTGELFF	TGTGCCTGGAGGCGTACGACTAGCGGGGATACCGGGGAGCTGTTTTTT
TRBV27	NA	TRBJ2-2	NA	CASSAHDFGGELFF	TGTGCCAGCAGCGCGCACGACTTTGGCGGGGAGCTGTTTTTT
TRBV10-2	NA	TRBJ1-2	TRBD1	CASSEQGERQGVRVYYGYTF	TGCGCCAGCAGTGAGCAGGGGGAAAGACAGGGGGTCCGAGTTTACTATGGCTACACCTTC
TRBV7-9	NA	TRBJ2-1	NA	CASGRGGNEQFF	TGTGCCAGCGGGAGGGGGGGGAATGAGCAGTTCTTC
TRBV6-1	NA	TRBJ1-1	NA	CASSDREDGLNTEAFF	TGTGCCAGCAGTGATCGGGAGGACGGTTTGAACACTGAAGCTTTCTTT
TRBV5-1	NA	TRBJ1-4	NA	CASSFFPGKDEKLFF	TGCGCCAGCAGCTTCTTTCCAGGGAAGGATGAAAAACTGTTTTTT
TRBV6-5	NA	TRBJ2-3	TRBD1	CASKTTGWNTQYF	TGTGCCAGCAAGACGACAGGGTGGAATACGCAGTATTTT
TRBV7-2	NA	TRBJ2-3	NA	CASSPPGTDTQYF	TGTGCCAGCAGCCCCCCGGGCACAGATACGCAGTATTTT
TRBV6-4	NA	TRBJ1-5	NA	CASSASSGSQHF	TGTGCCAGCAGTGCCTCCTCGGGGTCCCAGCATTTT
TRBV25-1	NA	TRBJ1-5	NA	CASSGLGENQPQHF	TGTGCCAGCAGTGGGCTCGGGGAGAATCAGCCCCAGCATTTT
TRBV9	NA	TRBJ2-3	NA	CASSMRVTDTQYF	TGTGCCAGCAGCATGAGGGTCACAGATACGCAGTATTTT
TRBV27	NA	TRBJ2-2	TRBD1	CASSPQGAVNTGELFF	TGTGCCAGCAGTCCACAGGGGGCGGTGAACACCGGGGAGCTGTTTTTT
TRBV11-3	NA	TRBJ1-5	TRBD1	CASGDRVGYQPQHF	TGTGCCAGCGGGGACAGGGTAGGATATCAGCCCCAGCATTTT
TRBV29-1	NA	TRBJ2-1	TRBD2	CSVEDRTSGSGSEQFF	TGCAGCGTTGAAGATCGGACTAGCGGGAGTGGTAGTGAGCAGTTCTTC
TRBV6-6	NA	TRBJ1-1	TRBD1	CASTLRQGGNTEAFF	TGTGCCAGCACCCTAAGACAGGGAGGGAACACTGAAGCTTTCTTT
TRBV7-8	NA	TRBJ1-2	NA	CASSLGGVTYGYTF	TGTGCCAGCAGCTTAGGCGGGGTGACCTATGGCTACACCTTC
TRBV20-1	NA	TRBJ2-1	NA	CSASRGAEQFF	TGCAGTGCTTCCCGCGGCGCTGAGCAGTTCTTC
TRBV7-9	NA	TRBJ1-3	NA	CASSHGDHTIYF	TGTGCCAGCAGCCACGGGGATCACACCATATATTTT
TRBV15	NA	TRBJ2-3	NA	CATSRGATETDTQYF	TGTGCCACCAGCAGAGGGGCCACGGAAACAGATACGCAGTATTTT
TRBV14	NA	TRBJ1-1	NA	CASRPIRGGTEAFF	TGTGCCAGCAGACCAATCCGAGGGGGCACTGAAGCTTTCTTT
TRBV6-5	NA	TRBJ1-1	NA	CASTRPGASNTEAFF	TGTGCCAGCACCCGCCCAGGGGCTTCGAACACTGAAGCTTTCTTT
TRBV2	NA	TRBJ2-2	TRBD1	CASSRAGGETGELFF	TGTGCCAGCAGTCGGGCAGGGGGAGAGACCGGGGAGCTGTTTTTT
TRBV6-6	NA	TRBJ1-2	NA	CASSYEGEGGYTF	TGTGCCAGCAGTTACGAGGGGGAGGGGGGCTACACCTTC
TRBV11-2	once	TRBJ1-3	TRBD1	CASSFGQGGNTIYF	TGTGCCAGCAGCTTCGGACAGGGAGGAAACACCATATATTTT
TRBV5-1	NA	TRBJ2-1	TRBD1	CASSLGAPGQADEQFF	TGCGCCAGCAGCTTGGGGGCCCCGGGACAGGCCGATGAGCAGTTCTTC
TRBV6-1	NA	TRBJ2-7	NA	CASSETRETYEQYF	TGTGCCAGCAGTGAAACGCGAGAAACCTACGAGCAGTACTTC
TRBV7-9	NA	TRBJ1-4	TRBD1	CASSLGTGGHNEKLFF	TGTGCCAGCAGCTTGGGGACAGGGGGCCATAATGAAAAACTGTTTTTT
TRBV11-2	NA	TRBJ2-7	NA	CASAPPAAYEQYF	TGTGCCAGCGCCCCCCCGGCGGCCTACGAGCAGTACTTC
TRBV7-9	NA	TRBJ1-4	TRBD1	CASSSSDREVKLFF	TGTGCCAGCAGCTCCAGCGACAGGGAGGTAAAACTGTTTTTT
TRBV27	NA	TRBJ1-1	NA	CASSLKRNTEAFF	TGTGCCAGCAGCCTTAAGCGGAACACTGAAGCTTTCTTT
TRBV7-2	once	TRBJ2-1	TRBD1	CASRWGQGLYNEQFF	TGTGCCAGCAGATGGGGACAGGGGTTATACAATGAGCAGTTCTTC
TRBV12-2	NA	TRBJ1-1	NA	CASRLSRGTEAFF	TGTGCAAGTCGCCTCTCCAGGGGCACTGAAGCTTTCTTT
TRBV29-1	once	TRBJ2-7	TRBD1	CSVGIRGQGNEQYF	TGCAGCGTTGGGATTCGGGGACAGGGGAACGAGCAGTACTTC
TRBV5-8	NA	TRBJ1-2	NA	CASSPWTVYGYTF	TGTGCCAGCAGCCCGTGGACAGTCTATGGCTACACCTTC
TRBV29-1	few	TRBJ2-7	TRBD2	CSVETGGSYEQYF	TGCAGCGTTGAGACGGGGGGCTCCTACGAGCAGTACTTC
TRBV7-9	NA	TRBJ2-7	NA	CASSVSGAPSYEQYF	TGTGCCAGCAGCGTCTCAGGTGCCCCCTCCTACGAGCAGTACTTC
TRBV27	NA	TRBJ2-4	TRBD2	CASRGTGGNIQYF	TGTGCCAGCAGAGGGACGGGGGGAAACATTCAGTACTTC
TRBV7-9	once	TRBJ1-1	NA	CASSPGGGTEAFF	TGTGCCAGCAGCCCGGGGGGAGGCACTGAAGCTTTCTTT
TRBV5-1	NA	TRBJ2-7	NA	CASSLGGSRGGEQYF	TGCGCCAGCAGCTTGGGAGGGTCGAGAGGGGGCGAGCAGTACTTC
TRBV5-1	few	TRBJ2-3	TRBD2	CASSPVGLAGGPGDTQYF	TGCGCCAGCAGCCCCGTGGGACTAGCGGGAGGACCCGGAGATACGCAGTATTTT
TRBV30	NA	TRBJ1-1	NA	CAWRRERWTEAFF	TGTGCCTGGAGGAGGGAACGATGGACTGAAGCTTTCTTT
TRBV7-8	once	TRBJ2-3	NA	CASSFVRKTDTQYF	TGTGCCAGCAGCTTCGTGAGAAAAACAGATACGCAGTATTTT
TRBV6-6	NA	TRBJ2-3	NA	CASSYEAFTDTQYF	TGTGCCAGCAGTTACGAGGCTTTCACAGATACGCAGTATTTT
TRBV20-1	NA	TRBJ1-1	NA	CSALTGGEAFF	TGCAGTGCTTTAACGGGGGGGGAAGCTTTCTTT
TRBV7-7	NA	TRBJ2-1	TRBD2	CASSLASVTSGSYNEQFF	TGTGCCAGCAGCTTAGCGTCCGTAACTAGCGGATCCTACAATGAGCAGTTCTTC
TRBV15	few	TRBJ2-3	NA	CATSRDTRLVLSTDTQYF	TGTGCCACCAGCAGAGACACCCGACTAGTCTTGAGCACAGATACGCAGTATTTT
TRBV7-9	NA	TRBJ2-5	NA	CASRDDRRFQETQYF	TGTGCCAGCAGGGATGACAGGCGATTCCAAGAGACCCAGTACTTC
TRBV5-1	NA	TRBJ2-2	TRBD2	CASFPSGNTGELFF	TGCGCCAGTTTCCCTAGCGGGAACACCGGGGAGCTGTTTTTT